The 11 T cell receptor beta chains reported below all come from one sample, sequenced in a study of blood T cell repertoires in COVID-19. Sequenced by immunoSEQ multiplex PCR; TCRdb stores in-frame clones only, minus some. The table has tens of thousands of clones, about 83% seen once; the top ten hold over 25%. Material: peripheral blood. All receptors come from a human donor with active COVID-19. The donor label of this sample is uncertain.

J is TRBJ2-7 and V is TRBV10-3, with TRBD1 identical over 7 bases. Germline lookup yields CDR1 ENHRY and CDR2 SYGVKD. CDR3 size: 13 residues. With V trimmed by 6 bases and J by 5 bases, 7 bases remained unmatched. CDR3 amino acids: CAIRAGTANEQYF. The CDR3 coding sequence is TGTGCCATCAGGGCCGGGACAGCGAACGAGCAGTACTTC.

CDR3 coding DNA: TGTGCCAGTAGTCCCACAGGGGGCGGGCAGCCCCAGCATTTT. Translated, it gives CASSPTGGGQPQHF. The V call is TRBV19, the J call TRBJ1-5; 9 bases fit TRBD1. The CDR3 contains 14 residues. Trimming at V came to 5 bases and at J to 7 bases, leaving 6 bases not matched to a gene. Per the germline V gene, CDR1 is LNHDA and CDR2 is SQIVND (reference sequence).

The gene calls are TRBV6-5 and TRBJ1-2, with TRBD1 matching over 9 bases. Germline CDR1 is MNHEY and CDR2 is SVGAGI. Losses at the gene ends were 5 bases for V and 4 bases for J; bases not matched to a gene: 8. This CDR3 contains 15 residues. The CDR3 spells CASSIRTGDPYGYTF. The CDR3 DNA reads TGTGCCAGCAGTATTAGGACAGGGGACCCCTATGGCTACACCTTC.

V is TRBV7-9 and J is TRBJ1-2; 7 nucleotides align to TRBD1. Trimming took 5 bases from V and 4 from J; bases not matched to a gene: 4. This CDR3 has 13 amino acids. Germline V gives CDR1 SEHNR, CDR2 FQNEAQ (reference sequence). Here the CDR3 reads CASSAGTAYGYTF. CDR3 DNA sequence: TGTGCCAGCAGCGCCGGGACAGCCTATGGCTACACCTTC.

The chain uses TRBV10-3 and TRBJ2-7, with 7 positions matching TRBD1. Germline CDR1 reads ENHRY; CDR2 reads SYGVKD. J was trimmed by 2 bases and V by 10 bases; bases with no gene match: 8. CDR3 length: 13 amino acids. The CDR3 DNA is TGTGCCAACCTGACAGGGCCTACCTACGAGCAGTACTTC. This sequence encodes CANLTGPTYEQYF.

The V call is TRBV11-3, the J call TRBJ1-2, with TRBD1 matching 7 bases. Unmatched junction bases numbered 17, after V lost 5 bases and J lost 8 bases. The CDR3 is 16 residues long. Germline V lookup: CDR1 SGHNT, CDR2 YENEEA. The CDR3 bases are TGTGCCAGCAGCCGTCCCGGGACAGAGAATATACAAGGCTACACCTTC. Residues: CASSRPGTENIQGYTF.

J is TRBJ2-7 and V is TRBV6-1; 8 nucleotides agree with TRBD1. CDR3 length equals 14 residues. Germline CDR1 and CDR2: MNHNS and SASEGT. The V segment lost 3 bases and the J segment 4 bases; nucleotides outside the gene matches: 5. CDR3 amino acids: CASSETGVGYEQYF. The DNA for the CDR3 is TGTGCCAGCAGTGAGACAGGGGTCGGGTACGAGCAGTACTTC.

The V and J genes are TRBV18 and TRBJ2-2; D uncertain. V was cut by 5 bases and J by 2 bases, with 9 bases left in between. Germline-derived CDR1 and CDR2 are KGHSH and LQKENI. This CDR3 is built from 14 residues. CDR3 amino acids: CASSIITNTGELFF. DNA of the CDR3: TGTGCCAGCTCAATCATTACTAACACCGGGGAGCTGTTTTTT.

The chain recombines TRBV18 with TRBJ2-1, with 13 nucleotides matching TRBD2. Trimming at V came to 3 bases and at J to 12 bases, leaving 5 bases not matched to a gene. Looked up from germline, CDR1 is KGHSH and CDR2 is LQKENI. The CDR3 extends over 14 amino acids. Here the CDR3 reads CASSPPGLAGRQFF. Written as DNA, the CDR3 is TGTGCCAGCTCACCCCCGGGACTAGCGGGGAGGCAGTTCTTC. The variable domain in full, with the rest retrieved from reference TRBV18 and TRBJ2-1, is NAGVMQNPRHLVRRRGQEARLRCSPMKGHSHVYWYRQLPEEGLKFMVYLQKENIIDESGMPKERFSAEFPKEGPSILRIQQVVRGDSAAYFCASSPPGLAGRQFFGPGTRLTVL.

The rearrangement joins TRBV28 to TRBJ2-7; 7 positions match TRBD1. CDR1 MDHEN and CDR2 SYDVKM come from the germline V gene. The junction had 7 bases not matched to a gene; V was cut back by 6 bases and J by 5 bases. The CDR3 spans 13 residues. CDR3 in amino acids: CASSETGIDEQYF. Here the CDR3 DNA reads TGTGCCAGCAGCGAGACAGGGATCGACGAGCAGTACTTC.

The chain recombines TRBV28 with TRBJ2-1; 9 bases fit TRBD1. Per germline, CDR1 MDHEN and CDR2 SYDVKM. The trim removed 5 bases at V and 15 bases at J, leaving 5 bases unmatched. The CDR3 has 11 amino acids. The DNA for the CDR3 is TGTGCCAGCAGTGGGGGACAGGGACGGTTCTTC. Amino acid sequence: CASSGGQGRFF.